What follows are 26 T cell receptor beta chains derived from one specimen sequenced in a study of long-term antiretroviral therapy in people with HIV. Version v3.0 of the immunoSEQ assay was performed at survey level. Repertoires were generated with immunoSEQ multiplex PCR, while TCRdb's copy carries only in-frame clones and drops some. The sample has tens of thousands of clones; over 80% are singletons. The source was unsorted PBMCs, collected 1.5 years after starting antiretroviral therapy. These receptor sequences come from a young man with HIV.

The chain carries TRBV14 and TRBJ2-7; maybe TRBD2 (6 bases). Germline CDR1 reads SGHDN; CDR2 reads FVKESK. The CDR3 totals 13 residues. V gave up 4 bases and J gave up 6 bases, with 13 bases separating them. This CDR3 reads CASSLFGSGEQYF. The CDR3 DNA reads TGTGCCAGCAGCCTCTTCGGGAGTGGCGAGCAGTACTTC.

The J gene is TRBJ2-1, the V gene TRBV11-2; D not certain. Germline V gives CDR1 SGHAT, CDR2 FQNNGV. Trimming took 0 bases from V and 8 from J, leaving 8 bases between them. The CDR3 sequence is 13 residues long. The CDR3 DNA reads TGTGCCAGCAGCTTAGATGGGCGGTATGAGCAGTTCTTC. It encodes CASSLDGRYEQFF.

In its sample, this clone was seen once. This chain links TRBV6-5 with TRBJ2-7, with D possibly being TRBD1 or TRBD2 (7 bases each). CDR1 is MNHEY and CDR2 is SVGAGI in the germline V gene. This CDR3 is built from 15 residues. Trimming stripped 2 bases from V and 0 bases from J, with 11 bases between. The CDR3 DNA follows: TGTGCCAGCAGTTACGGCAGGGGGGGCTCCTACGAGCAGTACTTC. This codes for CASSYGRGGSYEQYF.

V gene TRBV5-1 combines with J gene TRBJ1-4; a weak D match, TRBD1 (5 bases). Germline CDR1 is SGHRS and CDR2 is YFSETQ. Trimming took 0 bases from V and 5 from J, leaving 11 bases between them. The CDR3 contains 15 residues. CDR3 nucleotides: TGCGCCAGCAGCTTGGCACAAGGGACCAATGAAAAACTGTTTTTT. This codes for CASSLAQGTNEKLFF.

The rearrangement uses TRBV2 and TRBJ2-1; TRBD2 matches at 8 bases. With V trimmed by 7 bases and J by 2 bases, 7 bases remained unmatched. The germline CDR1 and CDR2 sequences are SNHLY and FYNNEI. This CDR3 region has 15 residues. The CDR3 region is CASIEAGVTYNEQFF. Here the CDR3 DNA reads TGTGCCAGCATCGAAGCGGGAGTGACCTACAATGAGCAGTTCTTC.

The chain couples TRBV6-5 to TRBJ1-1, with D perhaps matching TRBD1 (6 bases). V was pared by 6 bases and J by 4 bases, with 12 bases between. CDR1 is MNHEY, CDR2 SVGAGI, per germline. The CDR3 extends over 13 amino acids. CDR3: CASSRGGSTEAFF. CDR3 bases: TGTGCCAGCAGCCGAGGGGGTAGCACTGAAGCTTTCTTT.

This clone was observed once. The rearrangement links TRBV21-1 to TRBJ2-7; TRBD1 was called by the table and not checked on the DNA. TRBV21-1 has pseudogene status. The CDR3 has 16 residues. This chain's CDR3 is CASSRERQGEIYEQYF. DNA of the CDR3: TGTGCCAGCAGCAGGGAAAGACAGGGGGAAATCTACGAGCAGTACTTC.

The CDR3 loop reads CASSLLWGRNQPQHF. The CDR3 DNA reads as TGTGCCAGCAGTTTATTATGGGGGCGCAATCAGCCCCAGCATTTT. This chain joins TRBV28 and TRBJ1-5; D might be TRBD1 (6 bases). The CDR3 consists of 15 residues. Germline V lookup: CDR1 MDHEN, CDR2 SYDVKM. Trimming cost V 1 base and J 2 bases, with 9 bases left between them.

J is TRBJ1-2 and V is TRBV6-5; maybe TRBD1 (5 bases). The V gene lost 0 bases and the J gene lost 0 bases, with 11 bases spanning the gap. The germline CDR1 and CDR2 sequences are MNHEY and SVGAGI. This CDR3 is 16 amino acids long. The CDR3 loop is CASSYSGGGTNYGYTF. CDR3 sequence (DNA): TGTGCCAGCAGTTACTCTGGGGGGGGAACTAACTATGGCTACACCTTC.

The V and J genes are TRBV11-2 and TRBJ2-3; D uncertain. V was clipped by 5 bases and J by 0 bases, with 3 bases between them. This CDR3 is built from 12 residues. CDR1 and CDR2 (germline): SGHAT, FQNNGV. The CDR3 protein is CASSPSTDTQYF. CDR3 in DNA: TGTGCCAGCAGCCCTAGCACAGATACGCAGTATTTT.

The gene calls are TRBV19 and TRBJ1-5; a possible D gene is TRBD1 (5 bases). Germline lookup yields CDR1 LNHDA and CDR2 SQIVND (reference sequence). Between the trimmed V and J ends, which lost 1 base and 3 bases, there was a span of 10 bases. The CDR3 has 15 amino acids. CDR3 residues: CASSIGGGTNQPQHF. The CDR3 region has the DNA TGTGCCAGTAGTATAGGAGGAGGGACCAATCAGCCCCAGCATTTT.

The V and J genes are TRBV11-2 and TRBJ2-2; the D call may be TRBD1 or TRBD2 (6 bases each). From germline, CDR1 is SGHAT and CDR2 FQNNGV. Deletions cut 7 bases from V and 8 bases from J, with 20 bases between. The CDR3 loop spans 15 amino acids. The CDR3 nucleotides read TGTGCCAGCACTCCGAGTGGGGGGCGCAGGGGGGAGCTGTTTTTT. Amino acids: CASTPSGGRRGELFF. The full variable domain, in which reference TRBV11-2 and TRBJ2-2 provide the parts outside the CDR3, is EAGVAQSPRYKIIEKRQSVAFWCNPISGHATLYWYQQILGQGPKLLIQFQNNGVVDDSQLPKDRFSAERLKGVDSTLKIQPAKLEDSAVYLCASTPSGGRRGELFFGEGSRLTVL.

The rearrangement uses TRBV29-1 and TRBJ2-3; 7 positions agree with TRBD1. The CDR3 loop spans 13 amino acids. Trimming at V came to 4 bases and at J to 4 bases, leaving 5 bases not matched to a gene. Germline V gene sequence: CDR1 SQVTM, CDR2 ANQGSEA. The CDR3 is CSVVTGAADTQYF. CDR3 in DNA: TGCAGCGTTGTTACAGGGGCGGCAGATACGCAGTATTTT.

The chain joins TRBV11-2 to TRBJ2-7; D call uncertain. V dropped 0 bases and J dropped 8 bases, with 14 bases sitting between them. CDR3 length equals 14 residues. Germline V gives CDR1 SGHAT, CDR2 FQNNGV. The CDR3 DNA is TGTGCCAGCAGCTTAGATTTCGCAGGAACGAAGCAGTACTTC. Protein sequence: CASSLDFAGTKQYF.

V and J are TRBV7-9 and TRBJ2-2, with 13 bases lining up with TRBD2. CDR1 and CDR2 from the germline V gene are SEHNR and FQNEAQ (reference sequence). V was clipped by 4 bases and J by 8 bases; unmatched bases: 7. CDR3 length: 16 residues. In DNA, the CDR3 is TGTGCCAGCAGCTCACGGACTAGCGGGAGCTTGGGGGAGCTGTTTTTT. This gives the protein CASSSRTSGSLGELFF.

The gene calls are TRBV28 and TRBJ1-5; D possibly corresponds to TRBD1 (6 bases). The CDR3 contains 19 residues. The ends were cut back, 6 bases at V and 2 bases at J, with 26 bases in the middle. Germline CDR1 MDHEN, CDR2 SYDVKM. CDR3 bases: TGTGCCAGCAGCTTTGTGCTGGCGGGGGCATGGATTGGCAATCAGCCCCAGCATTTT. Protein: CASSFVLAGAWIGNQPQHF.

The V gene is TRBV9, the J gene TRBJ2-7; D may be TRBD2 (6 bases). V was shortened by 0 bases and J by 1 base, with 14 bases between the two germline ends. Germline V gives CDR1 SGDLS, CDR2 YYNGEE. The CDR3 spans 16 residues. CDR3 protein: CASSVAGDTYSYEQYF. Here the CDR3 DNA reads TGTGCCAGCAGCGTAGCGGGGGATACTTATTCCTACGAGCAGTACTTC.

The V gene is TRBV9, the J gene TRBJ2-7, with no clear D. There are 11 residues in the CDR3. V dropped 0 bases and J dropped 3 bases, with 1 base sitting between them. CDR1 is SGDLS, CDR2 YYNGEE, per germline. The CDR3 nucleotides read TGTGCCAGCAGCGTAGGCTACGAGCAGTACTTC. This sequence encodes CASSVGYEQYF.

The V gene is TRBV29-1, the J gene TRBJ2-1, with 8 bases identical to TRBD2. Germline values: CDR1 SQVTM, CDR2 ANQGSEA. Unmatched junction bases numbered 24, after V lost 3 bases and J lost 2 bases. This CDR3 has 21 residues. CDR3 in DNA: TGCAGCGTTGAGGGATCGACTAGCGAGCGGGAGTTCCTACTCCCCTACAATGAGCAGTTCTTC. Protein product: CSVEGSTSEREFLLPYNEQFF.

DNA of the CDR3: TGTGCCAGCAGCGGGGCGGAGAGCTCCTACGAGCAGTACTTC. It codes for CASSGAESSYEQYF. This chain connects TRBV9 to TRBJ2-7, with D hard to call. Trimming removed 3 bases from V and 0 bases from J, with 10 bases in between. Germline CDR1 and CDR2: SGDLS and YYNGEE. This CDR3 contains 14 residues.

The chain uses TRBV6-4 and TRBJ2-1; TRBD2 agrees at 10 bases. The length of the CDR3 is 16 residues. V dropped 2 bases and J dropped 3; count of bases not matched to a gene: 4. CDR1 and CDR2 (germline): MRHNA, SNTAGT. Here the CDR3 DNA reads TGTGCCAGCAGTGACACGAGCGGGAGGGTCTACAATGAGCAGTTCTTC. It is translated as CASSDTSGRVYNEQFF.

V is TRBV5-1 and J is TRBJ2-1, with TRBD2 identical over 11 bases. The CDR3 totals 15 residues. Germline V lookup: CDR1 SGHRS, CDR2 YFSETQ. After removal of 4 bases from V and 5 bases from J, the junction contained 5 bases not matched to a gene. CDR3 protein: CASSPLAGGNNEQFF. The CDR3 region has the DNA TGCGCCAGCAGCCCATTAGCGGGAGGGAACAATGAGCAGTTCTTC.

This clone was counted only a few times. The rearrangement links TRBV5-1 to TRBJ1-1, with TRBD1 as a possible D gene (5 bases). CDR1 and CDR2 from the germline V gene are SGHRS and YFSETQ. Deletions cut 0 bases from V and 4 bases from J, with 13 bases between. The CDR3 extends over 15 amino acids. The CDR3 nucleotides are TGCGCCAGCAGCTTGGGCTCAGGGTTGGCCACTGAAGCTTTCTTT. Its translation is CASSLGSGLATEAFF. The full variable domain, rest sourced from reference TRBV5-1 and TRBJ1-1, is KAGVTQTPRYLIKTRGQQVTLSCSPISGHRSVSWYQQTPGQGLQFLFEYFSETQRNKGNFPGRFSGRQFSNSRSEMNVSTLELGDSALYLCASSLGSGLATEAFFGQGTRLTVV.

V is TRBV28 and J is TRBJ2-7, with 8 bases aligning to TRBD2. Germline CDR1 and CDR2: MDHEN and SYDVKM. V trimming: 3 bases; J trimming: 11 bases; junction bases outside the gene matches: 12. This CDR3 region has 14 residues. CDR3 coding DNA: TGTGCCAGCAGTTTCGGGAGGGCTGGGAGGGAGAAGTACTTC. Its protein product is CASSFGRAGREKYF.

This clone was observed a single time. J is TRBJ2-3 and V is TRBV9, with D possibly matching TRBD2 (5 bases). The length of the CDR3 is 15 residues. V lost 0 bases, J lost 9 bases, and 17 bases lay in between. Germline V gene lookup returns CDR1 SGDLS and CDR2 YYNGEE. The CDR3 protein is CASSVEERPSETQYF. The CDR3 DNA reads TGTGCCAGCAGCGTAGAAGAGCGGCCTTCGGAAACGCAGTATTTT.

V usage is TRBV5-6 and J usage is TRBJ2-2; D is uncertain. CDR1 is SGHDT, CDR2 YYEEEE, per germline. V was trimmed by 4 bases and J by 6 bases, leaving 10 bases between them. The CDR3 length is 13 residues. The CDR3 loop is CASSLVRAGELFF. The CDR3, as DNA: TGTGCCAGCAGCCTGGTTAGGGCCGGGGAGCTGTTTTTT.